These T cell receptor beta chains were read from a single sample in a study of CD8 T cells in Susac syndrome. Each CDR3 protein gets one entry after TCRdb re-called the immunoSEQ multiplex PCR reads with MiXCR. This table has more than 100,000 distinct CDR3 sequences, just over 95% appearing once. The sample consisted of CD4+ T cells from PBMCs. Every receptor here comes from a human donor with Susac syndrome. Each CDR3 is given with its conserved first and last residue. The D gene is left open where the match is weak.

j_gene: TRBJ1-2; v_gene: TRBV29-1; d_gene: -; CDR3aa: CSVDPGSPGGYTF
j_gene: TRBJ1-5; v_gene: TRBV30; d_gene: TRBD1; CDR3aa: CAWSVLGQGGNQPQHF
j_gene: TRBJ2-3; v_gene: TRBV29-1; d_gene: -; CDR3aa: CSGRRMSGTDTQYF
j_gene: TRBJ1-2; v_gene: TRBV20-1; d_gene: -; CDR3aa: CTTRSDYGYTF
j_gene: TRBJ1-5; v_gene: TRBV12-3/TRBV12-4; d_gene: -; CDR3aa: CASSLVDLNQPQHF
j_gene: TRBJ1-1; v_gene: TRBV29-1; d_gene: TRBD1; CDR3aa: CSVIPGQGLSEAFF
j_gene: TRBJ2-5; v_gene: TRBV12-3/TRBV12-4; d_gene: -; CDR3aa: CASSQGGTIGTQYF
j_gene: TRBJ2-3; v_gene: TRBV3-1; d_gene: -; CDR3aa: CASSRVKGGPPDTQYF
j_gene: TRBJ1-1; v_gene: TRBV25-1; d_gene: -; CDR3aa: CASSEFFGGPDTEAFF
j_gene: TRBJ1-2; v_gene: TRBV6-6; d_gene: -; CDR3aa: CASSYVGSGRNGYTF
j_gene: TRBJ2-6; v_gene: TRBV9; d_gene: -; CDR3aa: CASSPRGGSGANVLTF
j_gene: TRBJ2-5; v_gene: TRBV5-1; d_gene: -; CDR3aa: CASSLAEGDETQYF
j_gene: TRBJ1-1; v_gene: TRBV18; d_gene: -; CDR3aa: CASSPLPGARTEAFF
j_gene: TRBJ2-5; v_gene: TRBV20-1; d_gene: -; CDR3aa: CSARDSGRETQYF
j_gene: TRBJ2-7; v_gene: TRBV6-2/TRBV6-3; d_gene: -; CDR3aa: CASSYSVSALSNEQYF
j_gene: TRBJ1-2; v_gene: TRBV20-1; d_gene: -; CDR3aa: CSARGSNYGYTF
j_gene: TRBJ2-7; v_gene: TRBV18; d_gene: TRBD2; CDR3aa: CASSQREVPYEQYF
j_gene: TRBJ2-2; v_gene: TRBV29-1; d_gene: -; CDR3aa: CSVEDWGAKVHTGELFF
j_gene: TRBJ1-2; v_gene: TRBV18; d_gene: -; CDR3aa: CASSPGSKGYTF
j_gene: TRBJ2-5; v_gene: TRBV5-1; d_gene: TRBD2; CDR3aa: CASRRAGDSETQYF
j_gene: TRBJ1-2; v_gene: TRBV15; d_gene: -; CDR3aa: CATSPDRAPGYTF
j_gene: TRBJ2-3; v_gene: TRBV28; d_gene: -; CDR3aa: CASSPWVGTRASTDTQYF
j_gene: TRBJ1-5; v_gene: TRBV20-1; d_gene: -; CDR3aa: CSARKGQVNQPQHF
j_gene: TRBJ2-2; v_gene: TRBV20-1; d_gene: -; CDR3aa: CSASAGPNTGELFF
j_gene: TRBJ2-3; v_gene: TRBV27; d_gene: TRBD2; CDR3aa: CASSSSYSGRGDTQYF
j_gene: TRBJ2-3; v_gene: TRBV20-1; d_gene: -; CDR3aa: CSAQGPSGDTQYF
j_gene: TRBJ2-5; v_gene: TRBV6-2/TRBV6-3; d_gene: -; CDR3aa: CASSYSINREETQYF
j_gene: TRBJ2-3; v_gene: TRBV4-3; d_gene: TRBD2; CDR3aa: CASSHGLAGERGTDTQYF
j_gene: TRBJ2-3; v_gene: TRBV10-3; d_gene: TRBD2; CDR3aa: CAISSGLAGSADTQYF
j_gene: TRBJ2-3; v_gene: TRBV7-9; d_gene: TRBD2; CDR3aa: CASSSKLAGDTQYF
j_gene: TRBJ2-3; v_gene: TRBV28; d_gene: -; CDR3aa: CASMPRAGSGTDTQYF
j_gene: TRBJ2-2; v_gene: TRBV14; d_gene: TRBD2; CDR3aa: CASSPTSGNTGELFF
j_gene: TRBJ2-5; v_gene: TRBV2; d_gene: -; CDR3aa: CASPDLQGTKTQYF
j_gene: TRBJ2-5; v_gene: TRBV5-1; d_gene: TRBD1; CDR3aa: CASSSGQAQETQYF
j_gene: TRBJ1-1; v_gene: TRBV3-1; d_gene: -; CDR3aa: CASSQQGRTEAFF
j_gene: TRBJ2-3; v_gene: TRBV20-1; d_gene: -; CDR3aa: CSARDGTLSTDTQYF
j_gene: TRBJ2-7; v_gene: TRBV20-1; d_gene: TRBD2; CDR3aa: CSALRAGAGYEQYF
j_gene: TRBJ1-1; v_gene: TRBV7-8; d_gene: TRBD1; CDR3aa: CASSFLQGTEAFF
j_gene: TRBJ2-6; v_gene: TRBV6-2/TRBV6-3; d_gene: -; CDR3aa: CASALSGANVLTF
j_gene: TRBJ2-5; v_gene: TRBV2; d_gene: -; CDR3aa: CASNVRETQYF
j_gene: TRBJ1-5; v_gene: TRBV20-1; d_gene: -; CDR3aa: CSASSGWDNQPQHF
j_gene: TRBJ1-1; v_gene: TRBV15; d_gene: TRBD1; CDR3aa: CATSWTGVMNTEAFF
j_gene: TRBJ1-2; v_gene: TRBV6-5; d_gene: -; CDR3aa: CASRSRGHGPGYTF
j_gene: TRBJ1-5; v_gene: TRBV6-5; d_gene: -; CDR3aa: CASSASGTLRQPQHF
j_gene: TRBJ2-7; v_gene: TRBV29-1; d_gene: TRBD2; CDR3aa: CSVQREGHREQYF
j_gene: TRBJ2-3; v_gene: TRBV5-4; d_gene: -; CDR3aa: CASSLDSPGTQYF
j_gene: TRBJ2-3; v_gene: TRBV29-1; d_gene: TRBD2; CDR3aa: CSVGLAGDTQYF
j_gene: TRBJ2-1; v_gene: TRBV7-2; d_gene: -; CDR3aa: CASSVSSGNEQFF
j_gene: TRBJ1-2; v_gene: TRBV28; d_gene: -; CDR3aa: CASNLGVGEGGYTF
j_gene: TRBJ2-2; v_gene: TRBV5-1; d_gene: -; CDR3aa: CASSLRFGGELFF
j_gene: TRBJ1-5; v_gene: TRBV19; d_gene: -; CDR3aa: CASSRGAGNQPQHF
j_gene: TRBJ1-5; v_gene: TRBV7-2; d_gene: TRBD1; CDR3aa: CASSFGGTAVQPQHF
j_gene: TRBJ2-5; v_gene: TRBV5-1; d_gene: TRBD1; CDR3aa: CASSLQGWQETQYF
j_gene: TRBJ2-1; v_gene: TRBV4-1; d_gene: TRBD2; CDR3aa: CASSQRLAGGGQFF